The TCR beta chain described here comes from a study of cytomegalovirus exposure and HLA in healthy donors (dated by TCRdb to between 2016 and 2019). Context from the whole study: An earlier analysis of some 500 of the donors reported approximately 270 Gb of sequence data and some 120 million unique TCR beta sequences from 150 million to 200 million T cells. Among under 450 genotyped donors of the cohort, an average of around 240,000 unique TCR beta nucleotide sequences were sequenced per donor, around 20% of them non-productive. The number of typed donors differed by locus: roughly 629-640 for A, B, C, DRB1 and DQB1; 500 to 550 for DQA1; fewer than 610 for DPA1; and 400 to 480 for DPB1. An early release that covered several hundred HLA-typed donors contained 250 to 350 gigabases of sequencing data and 80 million or so unique TCR sequences. In a later analysis, previously published TCR beta repertoires from some 640 donors were re-analyzed and high-resolution HLA genotyping was added so that TCR occurrence patterns could be studied. Both class I and class II loci were covered by HLA typing, at four-digit resolution. Because of strong linkage in the cohort, roughly five DR-DQ haplotypes were treated as single units for association and clustering. Using immunosequencing, the study profiled T cell repertoires from 666 subjects and related those repertoires to cytomegalovirus serostatus. An earlier analysis of around 640 of the donors used high-throughput TCR beta sequencing to judge whether each TCR beta V gene segment behaved as functional or pseudogenic. All discovery cohort repertoires had been generated on a single sequencing platform. Donor age, sex, ethnicity and CMV serostatus were compiled alongside the repertoire data. High-throughput TCR immunosequencing, statistical association of individual TCRs with disease status, and machine learning were combined to predict cytomegalovirus infection status. The aim of the study was to test whether cataloging public T cell receptors could identify signatures of past pathogen exposure. A separate validation cohort of roughly 120 different subjects was used in addition to the roughly 640-subject first cohort. A later genetic analysis took genome-wide SNP genotypes for about 55% of the 666 donors and used that subset as a discovery cohort. Among the roughly 400 genotyped donors, about 83% belonged to the genetic ancestry cluster associated with self-reported Caucasian donors. The later analysis used no new phenotypic data to find candidate immune exposures, relying instead on TCR beta sequences and their occurrence across donors.

In regard to this clone: The target of this receptor is not known. Within one base of it there is no much larger clone, and no base qualities were kept.

The CDR3 runs 14 residues from the cysteine to the phenylalanine. This entry keeps only the CDR3 DNA: 42 bases, framed from base 1. Based on the germline V gene (reference sequence), the CDR1 and CDR2 sequences are GTSNPN and SVGIG. Trimming takes 4 bases off V and 9 bases off J; junction bases not matched to a gene: 10. General study outcomes and caveats: Compared with equally common non-associated chains, HLA-associated TCR beta chains in a later analysis were more clonally expanded and had lower generation probabilities. The presence/absence analyses assumed that sequencing depth was roughly uniform across donors, and that assumption may not be true. While some public TCRs were present in many individuals, most TCR sequences turned up only very rarely across donors. Because HLA typing was unavailable for some donors at each locus, only the typed subset was used in association tests. In a later analysis, some 17,000 TCR beta sequences were associated with specific HLA alleles at a false discovery rate of 0.05. Correlated functional status among segregating V segments might reflect linkage disequilibrium, but an unknown experimental factor could not be ruled out. According to the authors, the approach could potentially be generalized to other disease states and immunological phenotypes. Broadly in line with IMGT annotations, most TCR beta V segments showed up in productive rearrangements about 90% or about 30% of the time in an earlier analysis of some 590 of the donors. According to a later analysis, TCR association rates differed among HLA loci, with DRB1 alleles showing the most associated TCRs and HLA-C alleles showing the fewest. Some IMGT-functional V segments, including TRBV6-2 and TRBV6-3, could not be distinguished by the 87-base-pair reads and were therefore excluded. Assigning TCR associations to individual alleles was difficult when HLA alleles, especially DR and DQ, strongly co-occurred. In a later genetic analysis, a missense DCLRE1C variant was associated with V-gene and J-gene trimming of TCR beta chains, and the association was replicated in an independent cohort. Only TCR beta chains were sequenced in this cohort, and the absence of alpha or paired-chain data limited detectable features. A cluster of highly shared sequence variants was judged likely to be a technical artifact of the sequencing pipeline. A total of fewer than 200 TCR beta chains were listed by the study as associated with cytomegalovirus. In a later genetic analysis, fewer N-insertions in productive TCRs were reported among donors in an Asian-associated ancestry cluster than the roughly 640-donor mean. Immune exposure information for the cohort was limited to CMV serostatus. A later analysis found that most CMV-associated TCR beta chains appeared HLA-restricted, with HLA associations seemingly driven largely by CMV exposure. The classifier was reported to diagnose cytomegalovirus status with high specificity and sensitivity in both the original and validation cohorts. A few of the identified cytomegalovirus-associated TCR beta chains were confirmed in vitro to be specific for cytomegalovirus antigens. Because counts were too low, approximately 15 rarely observed V segments, including chromosome 9 orphons, were excluded from the earlier analysis of 587 of the donors. A further reported finding was that TCR beta sequences accurately predicted the HLA-A and HLA-B alleles for most subjects in the first cohort. Several of the top co-occurrence clusters appeared to be linked to parvovirus B19, influenza, CMV and Epstein-Barr virus, according to a later analysis.

The library was built by means of the immunoSEQ multiplex PCR assay. For the multiplex PCR, a mixture combining 60 forward primers for TCR Vbeta segments and 13 reverse primers for TCR Jbeta segments was used. The CDR3 region of rearranged TCR beta genes was amplified from genomic DNA by a multiplex PCR assay. The Illumina HiSeq System was used to sequence the amplified TCR beta libraries as 87-base-pair reads. The authors' pipeline ran thus. In a later analysis, tens of millions of unique TCR beta chains were counted across the roughly 670 repertoires, and roughly 11 million of these chains were shared by at least two donors. To remove PCR and sequencing errors, raw reads were error-corrected and collapsed into unique sequences using a nearest-neighbor algorithm that merged closely related sequences. V, D and J gene segments were assigned by aligning CDR3 sequences to IMGT reference sequences. For a sequence to be retained, a match of at least six nucleotides was required to both a V gene segment and a J gene segment. A rearrangement was called productive if the CDR3 had no stop codons and remained in frame with V and J, and every other rearrangement was called non-productive. Following IMGT convention, CDR3 was defined as the stretch from the second conserved V-encoded cysteine up to the conserved J-encoded phenylalanine. The earlier analysis of 450 to 750 of the donors excluded any sequence lacking an unambiguous match to a single V gene segment. In an earlier analysis of 450 to 700 of the donors, V segments were called functional above 56.7% productive rearrangements and were called segregating when the between-donor standard deviation exceeded 5%. A statistical classification framework was built for diagnosing cytomegalovirus status from the catalog of TCR beta chain sequences. V and J gene assignment, in a later analysis, came from comparing TCR nucleotide sequences with IMGT/GENE-DB human TR gene sequences. The TCRdist pipeline was used in a later analysis to assign CDR3 sequences and most-parsimonious VDJ recombination scenarios. In a later analysis, each TCR beta chain was defined by its CDR3 amino acid sequence together with its V-gene family, and reads lacking a unique V-gene family were excluded. As a way to deal with suspected cross-contamination and a sequencing artifact, a later analysis dropped hundreds of nucleotide sequences that were highly shared and had low generation probability. A later analysis calculated a clonal expansion index for each public chain from normalized within-repertoire ranks of inferred template counts. In a later analysis, generation probabilities were computed with a VDJ recombination model fitted to out-of-frame rearrangements, and the resulting probabilities were checked against IGoR. In a later analysis, hypergeometric tests were used to score TCR-TCR, TCR-HLA and TCR-CMV co-occurrence, with a repertoire-size bias correction applied to TCR pairs. In a later analysis, false discovery rates were estimated by permuting HLA or CMV assignments 20 times. In a later analysis, co-occurring TCRs were grouped using DBSCAN, and TCRdist sequence similarity was added for clustering within HLA-allele-positive subsets. Repertoires with fewer than 30,000 or more than 120,000 public chains, plus five repertoires with anomalous nucleotide sharing, were excluded from co-occurrence clustering. Here the immuneACCESS table is served through TCRdb, limited to in-frame sequences with V and J called. Missing clones are a known gap in these copies; in checked studies unresolved V genes cover under half, and the rest lacks a known reason. V, J and clone size reflect that table, while D and trimming were determined from the DNA. This sample is represented by 50,000 to 55,000 clones; roughly 72% of them were singletons. The ten largest clones add up to 22% of the sample.

The cohort comprised more than 550 healthy bone marrow donors. At the time of sampling, every cohort member was nominally healthy, though immune exposures that went unrecorded were likely present. The donor was CMV seropositive and belonged to the group of 250 to 300 seropositive cohort members. A peripheral blood sample was collected from each donor, and TCR beta sequencing was performed on peripheral blood mononuclear cells. The Qiagen DNeasy Blood Extraction Kit was used to extract genomic DNA from the blood cell samples. The source material was PBMCs. The TCR originated in a woman aged 45-65 years in good health and CMV-seropositive. In this chain, TRBV30 is recombined with TRBJ2-1; TRBD2 fits 9 bases in the junction. The DNA sequence is given as TGTGCCTGGAATTGGTTGGCGGGAGGGCGTGAGCAGTTCTTC. Translated, it reads CAWNWLAGGREQFF.